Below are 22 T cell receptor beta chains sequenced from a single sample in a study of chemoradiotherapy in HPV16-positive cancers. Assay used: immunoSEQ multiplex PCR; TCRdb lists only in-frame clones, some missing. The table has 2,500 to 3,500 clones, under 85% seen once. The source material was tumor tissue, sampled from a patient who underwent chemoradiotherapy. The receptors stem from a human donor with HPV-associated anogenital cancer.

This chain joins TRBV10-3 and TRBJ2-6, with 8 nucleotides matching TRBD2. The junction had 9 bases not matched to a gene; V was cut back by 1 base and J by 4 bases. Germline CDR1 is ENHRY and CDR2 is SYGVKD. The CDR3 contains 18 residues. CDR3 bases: TGTGCCATCAGTGAGTATGGCGGGAGGTCCACGGGGGCCAACGTCCTGACTTTC. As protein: CAISEYGGRSTGANVLTF.

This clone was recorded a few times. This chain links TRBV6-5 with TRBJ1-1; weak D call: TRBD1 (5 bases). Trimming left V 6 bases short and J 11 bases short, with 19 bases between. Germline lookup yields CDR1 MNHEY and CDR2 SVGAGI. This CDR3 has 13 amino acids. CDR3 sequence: CASRPAPDTWAFF. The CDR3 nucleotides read TGTGCCAGCAGGCCCGCCCCGGACACTTGGGCTTTCTTT.

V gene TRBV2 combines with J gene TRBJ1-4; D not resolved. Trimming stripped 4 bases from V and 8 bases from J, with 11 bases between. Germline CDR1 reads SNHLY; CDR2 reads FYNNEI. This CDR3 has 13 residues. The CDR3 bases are TGTGCCAGCAGTGGGTATAAGGGAGAAAAACTGTTTTTT. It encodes CASSGYKGEKLFF.

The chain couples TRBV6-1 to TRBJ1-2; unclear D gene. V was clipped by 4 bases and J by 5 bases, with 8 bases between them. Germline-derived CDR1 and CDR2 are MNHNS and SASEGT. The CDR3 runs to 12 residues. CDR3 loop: CASSVSEYGYTF. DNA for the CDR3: TGTGCCAGCAGTGTGTCAGAGTATGGCTACACCTTC.

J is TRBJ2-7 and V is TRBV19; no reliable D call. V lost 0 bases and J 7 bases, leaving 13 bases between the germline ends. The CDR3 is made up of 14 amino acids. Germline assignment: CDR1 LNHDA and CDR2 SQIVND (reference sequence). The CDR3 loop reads CASSIDLSADEQYF. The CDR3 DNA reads TGTGCCAGTAGTATAGACCTTTCGGCAGATGAGCAGTACTTC.

The DNA for the CDR3 is TGTGCCAGCACCTCTCCCGGCCCCTTAAGAGAGCAGTACTTC. Translating it yields CASTSPGPLREQYF. The chain is built from TRBV28 and TRBJ2-7; D not certain. The V gene lost 7 bases and the J gene lost 7 bases, with 20 bases spanning the gap. The CDR3 is made up of 14 amino acids. The V gene's germline CDR1 is MDHEN and CDR2 SYDVKM.

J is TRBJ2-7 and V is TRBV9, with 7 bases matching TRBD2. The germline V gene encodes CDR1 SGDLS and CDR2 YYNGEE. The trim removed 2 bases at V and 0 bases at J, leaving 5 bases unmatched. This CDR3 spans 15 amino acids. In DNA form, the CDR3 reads TGTGCCAGCAGCGTCGGAGCGGGGAGCTCCTACGAGCAGTACTTC. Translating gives CASSVGAGSSYEQYF.

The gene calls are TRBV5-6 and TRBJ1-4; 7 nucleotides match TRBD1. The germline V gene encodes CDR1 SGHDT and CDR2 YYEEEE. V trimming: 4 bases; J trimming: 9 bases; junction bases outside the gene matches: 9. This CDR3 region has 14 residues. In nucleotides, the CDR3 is TGTGCCAGCAGCCATTTCGACAGGGCAAAAAAACTGTTTTTT. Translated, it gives CASSHFDRAKKLFF.

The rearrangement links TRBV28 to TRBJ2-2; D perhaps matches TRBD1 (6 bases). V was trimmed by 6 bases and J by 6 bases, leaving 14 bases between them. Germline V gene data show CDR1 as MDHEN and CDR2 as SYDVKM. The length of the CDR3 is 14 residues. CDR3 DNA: TGTGCCAGCAGATTTCAGGGGTGGGCCGGGGAGCTGTTTTTT. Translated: CASRFQGWAGELFF.

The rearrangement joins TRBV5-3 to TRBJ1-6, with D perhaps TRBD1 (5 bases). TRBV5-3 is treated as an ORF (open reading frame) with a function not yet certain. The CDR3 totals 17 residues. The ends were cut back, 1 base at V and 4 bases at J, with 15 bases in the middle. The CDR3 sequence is CARSLLGAWGYNSPLHF. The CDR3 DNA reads TGTGCCAGAAGCTTGCTAGGGGCCTGGGGTTATAATTCACCCCTCCACTTT.

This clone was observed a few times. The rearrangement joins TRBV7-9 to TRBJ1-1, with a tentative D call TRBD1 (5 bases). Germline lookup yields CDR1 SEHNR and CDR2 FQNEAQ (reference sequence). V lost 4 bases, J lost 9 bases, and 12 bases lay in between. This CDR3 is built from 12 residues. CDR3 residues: CASSWGRNQAFF. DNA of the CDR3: TGTGCCAGCAGCTGGGGACGAAACCAAGCTTTCTTT.

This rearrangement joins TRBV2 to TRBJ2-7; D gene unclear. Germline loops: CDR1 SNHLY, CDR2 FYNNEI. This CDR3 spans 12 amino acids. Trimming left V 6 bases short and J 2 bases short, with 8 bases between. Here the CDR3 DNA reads TGTGCCAGCAGGCGCGATCCCTACGAGCAGTACTTC. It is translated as CASRRDPYEQYF.

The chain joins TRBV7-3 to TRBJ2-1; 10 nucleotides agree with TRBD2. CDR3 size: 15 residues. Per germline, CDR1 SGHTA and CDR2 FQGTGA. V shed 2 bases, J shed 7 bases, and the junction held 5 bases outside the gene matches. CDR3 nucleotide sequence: TGTGCCAGCAGCTTAGTTCTAGCGGGAGAGAATGAGCAGTTCTTC. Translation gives CASSLVLAGENEQFF.

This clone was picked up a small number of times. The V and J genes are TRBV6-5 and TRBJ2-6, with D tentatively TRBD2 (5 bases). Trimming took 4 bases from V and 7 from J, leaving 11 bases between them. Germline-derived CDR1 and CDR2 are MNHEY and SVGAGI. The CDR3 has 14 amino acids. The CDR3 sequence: CASSSGSRANVLTF. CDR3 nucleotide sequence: TGTGCCAGCAGTTCGGGATCCAGAGCCAACGTCCTGACTTTC.

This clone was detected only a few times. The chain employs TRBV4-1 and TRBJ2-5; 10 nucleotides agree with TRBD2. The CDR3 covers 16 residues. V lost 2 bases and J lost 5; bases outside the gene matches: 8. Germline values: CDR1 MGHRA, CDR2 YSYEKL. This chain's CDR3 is CASSQPGTSVAETQYF. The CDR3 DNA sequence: TGCGCCAGCAGCCAACCCGGGACTAGCGTAGCCGAGACCCAGTACTTC.

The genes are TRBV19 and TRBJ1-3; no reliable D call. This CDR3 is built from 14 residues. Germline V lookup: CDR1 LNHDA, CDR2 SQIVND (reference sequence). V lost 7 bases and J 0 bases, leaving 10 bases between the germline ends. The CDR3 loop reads CASTNRGSGNTIYF. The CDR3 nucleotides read TGTGCCAGTACCAACCGGGGCTCTGGAAACACCATATATTTT.

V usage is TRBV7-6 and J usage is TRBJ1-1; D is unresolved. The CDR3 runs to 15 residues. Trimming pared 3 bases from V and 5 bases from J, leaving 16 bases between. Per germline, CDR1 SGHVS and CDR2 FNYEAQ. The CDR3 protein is CASSFKQSPATEAFF. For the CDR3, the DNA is TGTGCCAGCAGCTTCAAACAGTCTCCTGCGACTGAAGCTTTCTTT.

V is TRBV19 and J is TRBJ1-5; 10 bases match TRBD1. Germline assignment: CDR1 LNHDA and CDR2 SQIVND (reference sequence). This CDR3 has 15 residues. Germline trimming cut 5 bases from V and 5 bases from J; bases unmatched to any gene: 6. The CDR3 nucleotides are TGTGCCAGTAGTGCCGACGGACAGGGGGATCAGCCCCAGCATTTT. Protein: CASSADGQGDQPQHF.

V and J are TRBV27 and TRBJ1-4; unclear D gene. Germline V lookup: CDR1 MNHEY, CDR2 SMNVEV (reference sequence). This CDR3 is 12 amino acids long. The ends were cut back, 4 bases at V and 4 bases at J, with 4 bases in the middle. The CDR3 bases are TGTGCCAGCAGTTCGATTAATGAAAAACTGTTTTTT. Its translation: CASSSINEKLFF.

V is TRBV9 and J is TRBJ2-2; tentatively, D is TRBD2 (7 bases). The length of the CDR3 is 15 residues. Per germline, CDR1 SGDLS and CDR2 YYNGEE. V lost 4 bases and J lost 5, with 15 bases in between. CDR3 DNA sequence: TGTGCCAGCAGCTCGAGAAGGGGGGGAACCGGGGAGCTGTTTTTT. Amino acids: CASSSRRGGTGELFF.

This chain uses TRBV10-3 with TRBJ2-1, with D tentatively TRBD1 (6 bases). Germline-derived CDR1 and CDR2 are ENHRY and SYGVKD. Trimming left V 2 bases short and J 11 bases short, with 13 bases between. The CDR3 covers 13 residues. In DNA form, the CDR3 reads TGTGCCATCAGTGAGCGAGGGGGAACCCAGCAGTTCTTC. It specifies CAISERGGTQQFF.

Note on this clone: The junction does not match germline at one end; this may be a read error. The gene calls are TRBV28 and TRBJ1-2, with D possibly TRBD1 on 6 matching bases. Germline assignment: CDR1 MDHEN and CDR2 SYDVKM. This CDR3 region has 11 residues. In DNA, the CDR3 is TGTGCCAGCAGTGCCGCGGACTCAGGGGACTTC. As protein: CASSAADSGDF.